These T cell receptor beta chains were read from a single sample in a study of T and B cells in COVID-19 patients. Using its own MiXCR run on the multiplex PCR reads, TCRdb lists one record per CDR3 protein. The profile shows about 22,000 distinct CDR3 sequences, about 32% of them singletons. The sequencing sample was made of blood. These receptor sequences come from a human donor who had recovered from COVID-19. Each CDR3 is given with its conserved first and last residue. Fields, in order: V gene, clone size, D gene, J gene, CDR3 protein, CDR3 DNA. The D gene is left open where the match is weak. Expanded clones are given a class, and other clones once, few, many or no size at all.

V: TRBV5-1; size: NA; D: NA; J: TRBJ2-7; CDR3: CASSLDHYEQYF; DNA: TGCGCCAGCAGCTTGGACCATTACGAGCAGTACTTC
V: TRBV27; size: medium-sized; D: TRBD2; J: TRBJ2-3; CDR3: CASSPLSGGLGTDTQYF; DNA: TGTGCCAGCAGTCCACTTTCGGGGGGGCTGGGCACAGATACGCAGTATTTT
V: TRBV27; size: NA; D: TRBD1; J: TRBJ2-3; CDR3: CASSSGTGVTDTQYF; DNA: TGTGCCAGCAGTTCCGGGACAGGGGTAACAGATACGCAGTATTTT
V: TRBV7-9; size: few; D: TRBD2; J: TRBJ2-2; CDR3: CAGGLAPTGELFF; DNA: TGTGCCGGCGGACTAGCGCCCACCGGGGAGCTGTTTTTT
V: TRBV6-1; size: many; D: NA; J: TRBJ2-2; CDR3: CASIGPNTGELFF; DNA: TGTGCCAGCATTGGGCCTAACACCGGGGAGCTGTTTTTT
V: TRBV5-1; size: NA; D: TRBD1; J: TRBJ2-5; CDR3: CASSLSGQRFGETQYF; DNA: TGCGCCAGCAGCTTATCGGGACAGCGGTTTGGAGAGACCCAGTACTTC
V: TRBV6-5; size: once; D: NA; J: TRBJ2-7; CDR3: CVSTGGLYEQYF; DNA: TGTGTCAGCACCGGGGGCCTCTACGAGCAGTACTTC
V: TRBV6-5; size: few; D: NA; J: TRBJ2-6; CDR3: CASSGFSGANVLTF; DNA: TGTGCCAGCAGCGGATTCTCTGGGGCCAACGTCCTGACTTTC
V: TRBV5-6; size: NA; D: NA; J: TRBJ2-7; CDR3: CASRTGEWSYEQYF; DNA: TGCGCCAGCAGAACGGGAGAATGGTCCTACGAGCAGTACTTC
V: TRBV19; size: NA; D: TRBD2; J: TRBJ2-7; CDR3: CASSPGGRASDEQYF; DNA: TGTGCCAGTAGTCCGGGCGGGAGGGCCTCTGACGAGCAGTACTTC
V: TRBV7-6; size: NA; D: TRBD2; J: TRBJ2-2; CDR3: CASSYRRAGGTGELFF; DNA: TGTGCCAGCAGCTACAGGAGAGCGGGGGGCACCGGGGAGCTGTTTTTT
V: TRBV18; size: few; D: NA; J: TRBJ2-6; CDR3: CASSPDKSGANVLTF; DNA: TGTGCCAGCTCCCCCGACAAGTCTGGGGCCAACGTCCTGACTTTC
V: TRBV6-6; size: NA; D: TRBD1; J: TRBJ2-1; CDR3: CASSTTGVGQFF; DNA: TGTGCCAGCAGTACCACAGGGGTTGGGCAGTTCTTC
V: TRBV18; size: few; D: NA; J: TRBJ2-7; CDR3: CASSPTGQRSSYEQYF; DNA: TGTGCCAGCTCACCTACGGGACAAAGGAGCTCCTACGAGCAGTACTTC
V: TRBV18; size: many; D: TRBD1; J: TRBJ1-2; CDR3: CASSPDRDYGYTF; DNA: TGTGCCAGCTCCCCGGACAGGGACTATGGCTACACCTTC
V: TRBV6-1; size: NA; D: TRBD2; J: TRBJ2-3; CDR3: CAISDKREGSTDTQYF; DNA: TGTGCCATCAGTGATAAGCGGGAGGGAAGCACAGATACGCAGTATTTT
V: TRBV7-9; size: NA; D: TRBD1; J: TRBJ1-4; CDR3: CASSSGTGDEKLFF; DNA: TGTGCCAGCAGCTCCGGGACAGGGGATGAAAAACTGTTTTTT
V: TRBV5-1; size: NA; D: TRBD1; J: TRBJ2-7; CDR3: CASRSDRGNLYEQYF; DNA: TGCGCCAGCAGATCGGACAGGGGAAATTTGTACGAGCAGTACTTC
V: TRBV7-9; size: NA; D: NA; J: TRBJ2-7; CDR3: CASSSGRNYEQYF; DNA: TGTGCCAGCAGCTCGGGAAGGAACTACGAGCAGTACTTC
V: TRBV6-2/TRBV6-3; size: few; D: NA; J: TRBJ2-3; CDR3: CASSYSSEYTDTQYF; DNA: TGTGCCAGCAGTTACTCTAGCGAGTACACAGATACGCAGTATTTT
V: TRBV5-1; size: NA; D: NA; J: TRBJ1-6; CDR3: CASSRDNNSPLHF; DNA: TGCGCCAGCAGCCGGGACAATAATTCACCCCTCCACTTT
V: TRBV6-5; size: medium-sized; D: NA; J: TRBJ2-3; CDR3: CASRVTGTGTQYF; DNA: TGTGCCAGCAGAGTCACAGGGACTGGTACGCAGTATTTT
V: TRBV13; size: NA; D: NA; J: TRBJ1-6; CDR3: CASSQYQGPNSPLHF; DNA: TGTGCCAGCAGCCAGTACCAGGGGCCTAATTCACCCCTCCACTTT
V: TRBV12-3/TRBV12-4; size: NA; D: NA; J: TRBJ1-4; CDR3: CASSSPGSEKLFF; DNA: TGTGCCAGCAGCTCCCCGGGTTCCGAAAAACTGTTTTTT
V: TRBV5-5; size: NA; D: TRBD2; J: TRBJ2-1; CDR3: CASGLGLAGWDEQFF; DNA: TGTGCCAGCGGTCTGGGACTAGCGGGATGGGATGAGCAGTTCTTC
V: TRBV13; size: few; D: TRBD1; J: TRBJ2-7; CDR3: CASSAGTGGTYEQYF; DNA: TGTGCCAGCAGCGCAGGGACAGGGGGCACCTACGAGCAGTACTTC
V: TRBV6-5; size: medium-sized; D: TRBD1; J: TRBJ2-3; CDR3: CASSHRQGTDTQYF; DNA: TGTGCCAGCAGCCACAGACAGGGAACAGATACGCAGTATTTT
V: TRBV6-5; size: NA; D: NA; J: TRBJ2-6; CDR3: CASSPQAVRSGANVLTF; DNA: TGTGCCAGCAGTCCCCAAGCGGTTCGCTCTGGGGCCAACGTCCTGACTTTC
V: TRBV5-5; size: many; D: TRBD1; J: TRBJ1-4; CDR3: CASKGQPFNEKLFF; DNA: TGTGCCAGCAAGGGACAGCCATTTAATGAAAAACTGTTTTTT
V: TRBV12-3/TRBV12-4; size: few; D: NA; J: TRBJ1-5; CDR3: CASSNNGNQPQHF; DNA: TGTGCCAGCAGTAATAATGGCAATCAGCCCCAGCATTTT